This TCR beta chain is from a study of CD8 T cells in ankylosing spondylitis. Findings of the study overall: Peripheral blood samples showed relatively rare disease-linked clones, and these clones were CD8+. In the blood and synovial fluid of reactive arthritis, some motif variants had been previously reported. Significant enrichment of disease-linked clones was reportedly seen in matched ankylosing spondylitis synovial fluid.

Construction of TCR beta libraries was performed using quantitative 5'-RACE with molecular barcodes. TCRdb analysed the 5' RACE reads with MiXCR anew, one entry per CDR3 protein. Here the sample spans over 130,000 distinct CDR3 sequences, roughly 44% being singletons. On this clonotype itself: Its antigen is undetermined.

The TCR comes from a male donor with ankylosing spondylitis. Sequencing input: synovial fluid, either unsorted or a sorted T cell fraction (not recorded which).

Here the CDR3 DNA reads TGTGCCAGCAGCTCCCCAATCAGGGCTCCAGATACGCAGTATTTT. It encodes CASSSPIRAPDTQYF. J is TRBJ2-3 and V is TRBV7-9; possible D gene TRBD1, 5 bases. The CDR3 length is 15 residues. The V end was cut by 4 bases, the J end by 4 bases, with 15 bases between. Germline V lookup: CDR1 SEHNR, CDR2 FQNEAQ (reference sequence).